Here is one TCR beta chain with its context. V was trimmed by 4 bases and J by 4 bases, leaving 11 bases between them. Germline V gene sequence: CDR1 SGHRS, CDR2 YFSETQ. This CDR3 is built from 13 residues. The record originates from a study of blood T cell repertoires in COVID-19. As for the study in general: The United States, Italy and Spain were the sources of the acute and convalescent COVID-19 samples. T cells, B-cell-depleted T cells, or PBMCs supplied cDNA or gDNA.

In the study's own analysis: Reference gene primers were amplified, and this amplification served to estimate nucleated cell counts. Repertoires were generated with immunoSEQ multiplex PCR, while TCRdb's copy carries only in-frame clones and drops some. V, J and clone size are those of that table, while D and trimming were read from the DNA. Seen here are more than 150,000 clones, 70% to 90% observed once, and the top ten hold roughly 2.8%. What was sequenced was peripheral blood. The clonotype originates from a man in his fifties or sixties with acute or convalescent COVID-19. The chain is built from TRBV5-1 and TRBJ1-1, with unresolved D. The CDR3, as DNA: TGCGCCAGCAGCCTCGTCCCCTCCACTGAAGCTTTCTTT. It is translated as CASSLVPSTEAFF.